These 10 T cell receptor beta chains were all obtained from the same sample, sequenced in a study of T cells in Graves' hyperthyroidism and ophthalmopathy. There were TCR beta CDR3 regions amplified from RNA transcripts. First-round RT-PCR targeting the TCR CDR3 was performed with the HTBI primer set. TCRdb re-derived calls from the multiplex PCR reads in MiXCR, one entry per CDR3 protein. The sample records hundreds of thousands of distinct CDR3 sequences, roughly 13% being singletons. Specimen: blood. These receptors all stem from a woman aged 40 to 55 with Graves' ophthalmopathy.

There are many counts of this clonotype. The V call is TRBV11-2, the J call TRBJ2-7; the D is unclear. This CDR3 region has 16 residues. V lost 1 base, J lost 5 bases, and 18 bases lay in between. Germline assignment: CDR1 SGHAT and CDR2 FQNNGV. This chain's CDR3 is CASSLGGLLKLDEQYF. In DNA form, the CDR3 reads TGTGCCAGCAGCTTAGGGGGTCTCCTCAAGTTGGACGAGCAGTACTTC.

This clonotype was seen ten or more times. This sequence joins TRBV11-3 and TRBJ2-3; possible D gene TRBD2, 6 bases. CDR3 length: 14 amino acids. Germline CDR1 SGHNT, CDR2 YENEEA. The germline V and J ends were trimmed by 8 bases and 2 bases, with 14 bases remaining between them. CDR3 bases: TGTGCCAGCCAACGGGAGACTCTCACAGATACGCAGTATTTT. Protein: CASQRETLTDTQYF.

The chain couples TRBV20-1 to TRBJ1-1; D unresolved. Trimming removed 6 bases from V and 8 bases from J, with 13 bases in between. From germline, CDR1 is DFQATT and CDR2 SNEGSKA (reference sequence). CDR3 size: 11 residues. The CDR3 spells CSAIDVGEAFF. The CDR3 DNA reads TGCAGTGCCATAGACGTTGGGGAAGCTTTCTTT.

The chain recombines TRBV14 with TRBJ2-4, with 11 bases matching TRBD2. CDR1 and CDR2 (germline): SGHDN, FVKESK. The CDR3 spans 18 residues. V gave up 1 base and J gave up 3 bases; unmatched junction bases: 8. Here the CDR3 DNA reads TGTGCCAGCAGCCAAGGTGTAGCGGGAGGGCCGTTCAAAAACATTCAGTACTTC. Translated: CASSQGVAGGPFKNIQYF.

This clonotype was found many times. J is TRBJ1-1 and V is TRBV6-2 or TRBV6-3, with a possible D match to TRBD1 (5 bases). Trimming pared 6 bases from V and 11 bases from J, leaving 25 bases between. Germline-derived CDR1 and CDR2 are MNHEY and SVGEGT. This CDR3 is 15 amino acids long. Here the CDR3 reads CASRSAGTADKGAFF. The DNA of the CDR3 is TGTGCCAGCAGAAGCGCCGGGACGGCGGATAAAGGGGCTTTCTTT.

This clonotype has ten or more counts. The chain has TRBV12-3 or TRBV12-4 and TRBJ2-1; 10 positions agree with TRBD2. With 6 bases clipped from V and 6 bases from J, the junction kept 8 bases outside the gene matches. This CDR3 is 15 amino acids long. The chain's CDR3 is CASRSGTSVLNEQFF. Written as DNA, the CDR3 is TGTGCCAGCAGATCCGGGACTAGCGTCCTCAATGAGCAGTTCTTC.

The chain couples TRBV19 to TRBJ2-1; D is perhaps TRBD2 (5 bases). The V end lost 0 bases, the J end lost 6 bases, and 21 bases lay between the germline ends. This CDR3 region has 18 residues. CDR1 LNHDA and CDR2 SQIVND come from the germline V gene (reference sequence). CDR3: CASSIESAVTGRFNEQFF. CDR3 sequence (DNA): TGTGCCAGTAGTATAGAATCGGCTGTAACGGGAAGGTTCAATGAGCAGTTCTTC.

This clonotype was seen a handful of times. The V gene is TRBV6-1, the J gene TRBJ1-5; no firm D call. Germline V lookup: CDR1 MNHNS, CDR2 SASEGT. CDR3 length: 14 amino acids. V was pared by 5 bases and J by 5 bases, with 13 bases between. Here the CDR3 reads CASSYSGTDQPQHF. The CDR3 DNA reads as TGTGCCAGCAGTTATAGCGGAACCGATCAGCCCCAGCATTTT.

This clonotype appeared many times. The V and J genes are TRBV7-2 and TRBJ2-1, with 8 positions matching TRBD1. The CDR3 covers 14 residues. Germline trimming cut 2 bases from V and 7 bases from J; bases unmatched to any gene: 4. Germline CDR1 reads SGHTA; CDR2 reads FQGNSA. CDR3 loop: CASSLNRGLNEQFF. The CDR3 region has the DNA TGTGCCAGCAGCTTAAACAGGGGGTTGAATGAGCAGTTCTTC.

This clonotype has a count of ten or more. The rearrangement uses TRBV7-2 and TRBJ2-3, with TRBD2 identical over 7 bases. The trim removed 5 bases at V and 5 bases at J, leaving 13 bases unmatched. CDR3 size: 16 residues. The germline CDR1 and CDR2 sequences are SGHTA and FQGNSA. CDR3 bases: TGTGCCAGCAGCAGAGCTGGGGAGGGCCTTGAAGATACGCAGTATTTT. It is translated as CASSRAGEGLEDTQYF.